The 4 T cell receptor beta chains presented below share a single source sample, sequenced in a study of blood T cell repertoires in COVID-19. Clones were read by immunoSEQ multiplex PCR, and TCRdb kept only the in-frame ones, dropping some. The profile shows some 250,000 clones, over 75% of them singletons. The sequencing sample was made of peripheral blood. The receptors originated from a man aged 25-45 years who had recovered from COVID-19.

The V and J genes are TRBV29-1 and TRBJ2-5; D might be TRBD2 (6 bases). The length of the CDR3 is 13 residues. Trimming shortened V by 4 bases and J by 1 base, and 10 bases separated the two germline ends. Germline loops: CDR1 SQVTM, CDR2 ANQGSEA. The CDR3 DNA sequence: TGCAGCGTTGGCGGGGTTGGCCAAGAGACCCAGTACTTC. This encodes CSVGGVGQETQYF. Together with reference TRBV29-1 and TRBJ2-5, the CDR3 gives the full variable domain: SAVISQKPSRDICQRGTSLTIQCQVDSQVTMMFWYRQQPGQSLTLIATANQGSEATYESGFVIDKFPISRPNLTFSTLTVSNMSPEDSSIYLCSVGGVGQETQYFGPGTRLLVL.

This chain joins TRBV10-3 and TRBJ1-4, with D maybe TRBD1 (5 bases). CDR1 is ENHRY, CDR2 SYGVKD, per germline. The CDR3 runs 13 residues. Trimming shortened V by 3 bases and J by 14 bases, and 16 bases separated the two germline ends. The CDR3 DNA is TGTGCCATCAGTGATGGGTTCGTGACAGACCTGTTTTTT. Translation gives CAISDGFVTDLFF.

The chain couples TRBV5-1 to TRBJ2-5; a weak D match, TRBD2 (5 bases). The CDR3 totals 15 residues. V lost 1 base, J lost 1 base, and 11 bases lay in between. Germline V gene lookup returns CDR1 SGHRS and CDR2 YFSETQ. CDR3 sequence reads: CASSLNVGSQETQYF. The CDR3 nucleotides are TGCGCCAGCAGCTTGAATGTAGGGAGCCAAGAGACCCAGTACTTC.

V is TRBV6-5 and J is TRBJ1-2, with TRBD1 identical over 7 bases. Germline V gene sequence: CDR1 MNHEY, CDR2 SVGAGI. The CDR3 extends over 15 amino acids. Trimming removed 6 bases from V and 2 bases from J; junction bases left unmatched: 9. The CDR3 DNA is TGTGCCAGCAGCTCCGGACAGGATGGGAACTATGGCTACACCTTC. It codes for CASSSGQDGNYGYTF.